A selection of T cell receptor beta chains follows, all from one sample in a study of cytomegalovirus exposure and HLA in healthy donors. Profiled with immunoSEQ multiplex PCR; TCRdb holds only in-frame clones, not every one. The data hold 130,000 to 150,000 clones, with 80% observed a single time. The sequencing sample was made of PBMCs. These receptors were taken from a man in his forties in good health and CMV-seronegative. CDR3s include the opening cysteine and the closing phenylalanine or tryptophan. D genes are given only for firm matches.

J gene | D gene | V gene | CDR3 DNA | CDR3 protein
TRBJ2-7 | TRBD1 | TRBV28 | TGTGCCAGCAGTTTAGAGGGACAGGGTCGGTACGAGCAGTACTTC | CASSLEGQGRYEQYF
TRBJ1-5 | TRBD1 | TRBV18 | TGTGCCAGCTCGGTCGGACAGGGCAATCAGCCCCAGCATTTT | CASSVGQGNQPQHF
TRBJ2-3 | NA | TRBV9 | TGTGCCAGCAGCGTAGCGGGTCACCGCACAGATACGCAGTATTTT | CASSVAGHRTDTQYF
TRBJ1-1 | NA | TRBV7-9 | TGTGCCAGCACCAAACAGGGTAGGGTGAGTTACACTGAAGCTTTCTTT | CASTKQGRVSYTEAFF
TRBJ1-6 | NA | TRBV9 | TGTGCCAGCAGCGTAGCGGGGGGCGAGGATTCACCCCTCCACTTT | CASSVAGGEDSPLHF
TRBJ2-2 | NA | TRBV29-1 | TGCAGCGTTAGGGGGTCGGAGACCGGGGAGCTGTTTTTT | CSVRGSETGELFF
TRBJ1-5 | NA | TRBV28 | TGTGCCAGCAGTTCAGGCGTCCAGCCCCAGCATTTT | CASSSGVQPQHF
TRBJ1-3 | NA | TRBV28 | TGTGCCAGCAGTTTTCTCGGCTCTGGAAACACCATATATTTT | CASSFLGSGNTIYF
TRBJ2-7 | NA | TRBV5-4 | TGTGCCAGCGCCTTCGGCGGGGTAAGCTCCTACGAGCAGTACTTC | CASAFGGVSSYEQYF
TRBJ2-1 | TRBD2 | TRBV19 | TGTGCCAGTAGTATTTTCACCGGGGGGGCGTACAATGAGCAGTTCTTC | CASSIFTGGAYNEQFF
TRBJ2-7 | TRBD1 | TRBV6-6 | TGTGCCAGCATCGAAAGTCCGGGACAGGGGGCTAACGAGCAGTACTTC | CASIESPGQGANEQYF
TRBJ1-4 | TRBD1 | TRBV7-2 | TGTGCCAGCAGCTCCCGGGACAGGGATGAAAAACTGTTTTTT | CASSSRDRDEKLFF
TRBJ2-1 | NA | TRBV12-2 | TGTGCAAGTCGCCGGACCCCCGACCGACTAGCGGCCTACAATGAGCAGTTCTTC | CASRRTPDRLAAYNEQFF
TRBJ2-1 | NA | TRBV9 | TGTGCCAGCAGCGATCAAAGCAAGACAGATAATGAGCAGTTCTTC | CASSDQSKTDNEQFF
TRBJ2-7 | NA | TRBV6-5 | TGTGCCAGCAGTTACTCGGAGAACCCCTACGAGCAGTACTTC | CASSYSENPYEQYF